This T cell receptor (beta chain) was captured by sequencing in a study of cytomegalovirus exposure and HLA in healthy donors. On this clone: Sequence at one end of the junction differs from germline and may be a read error.

The CDR3 spans 14 residues. The germline V gene encodes CDR1 SGHRS and CDR2 YFSETQ. The PCR made use of 60 Vbeta and 13 Jbeta primers. Only in-frame clones appear in the TCRdb table, and some are missing; sequencing was by immunoSEQ multiplex PCR. The table has around 150,000 clones, about 75% seen once. The genes are TRBV5-1 and TRBJ1-1; the D is unclear. The clonotype originates from a female donor in good health and CMV-seronegative. The sample taken for sequencing was PBMCs. The CDR3 spells CASSLGPGSTEAFF. CDR3 nucleotides: TGCGCCAGCAGTTTGGGCCCGGGGTCCACTGAAGCTTTCTTT.